The 8 T cell receptor beta chains below all came from one sample that was sequenced in a study of blood T cell repertoires in COVID-19. TCRdb keeps only in-frame clones here, not all; method: immunoSEQ multiplex PCR. Among about 30,000 clones listed, around 67% were seen once. Sequencing used peripheral blood. Receptors originate from a human donor in a cohort sampled during active COVID-19.

The chain joins TRBV2 to TRBJ1-2; D uncertain. Germline CDR1 reads SNHLY; CDR2 reads FYNNEI. The V end lost 3 bases, the J end lost 4 bases, and 9 bases lay between the germline ends. This CDR3 region has 13 residues. The CDR3 region has the DNA TGTGCCAGCAGTGAGAGGGCCGCCTATGGCTACACCTTC. This encodes CASSERAAYGYTF. Looking up the rest from reference TRBV2 and TRBJ1-2 gives the full variable domain: EPEVTQTPSHQVTQMGQEVILRCVPISNHLYFYWYRQILGQKVEFLVSFYNNEISEKSEIFDDQFSVERPDGSNFTLKIRSTKLEDSAMYFCASSERAAYGYTFGSGTRLTVV.

This clone was detected only a few times. The sample carries other DNA sequences with the same CDR3. This chain uses TRBV4-3 with TRBJ1-2, with a weak D call TRBD1 (5 bases). The CDR3 covers 15 residues. Germline values: CDR1 LGHNA, CDR2 YSLEER. V was cut by 3 bases and J by 4 bases, with 15 bases left in between. CDR3 sequence (DNA): TGCGCCAGCAGCCAGGGAGGGCGGGGGAGCTATGGCTACACCTTC. This encodes CASSQGGRGSYGYTF.

The rearrangement links TRBV3-1 (or the pseudogene TRBV3-2) to TRBJ1-1, with 7 bases identical to TRBD1. This CDR3 has 15 amino acids. Looked up from germline, CDR1 is LGHDT and CDR2 is YNNKEL (reference sequence). Trimming at V came to 0 bases and at J to 4 bases, leaving 5 bases not matched to a gene. The DNA of the CDR3 is TGTGCCAGCAGCCAAGATGGGGCAGGGGGCACTGAAGCTTTCTTT. It is translated as CASSQDGAGGTEAFF.

CDR3 in amino acids: CATSDRKSTYNEQFF. The CDR3 DNA reads as TGTGCCACCAGTGACCGAAAGTCTACCTACAATGAGCAGTTCTTC. The chain joins TRBV24-1 to TRBJ2-1; D not certain. The germline CDR1 and CDR2 sequences are KGHDR and SFDVKD. Trimming removed 4 bases at V and 2 bases at J, with 11 bases between. The CDR3 has 15 residues.

The CDR3: CASSYGETYSGNTIYF. CDR3 nucleotides: TGTGCCAGCAGTTACGGGGAGACCTACTCTGGAAACACCATATATTTT. V is TRBV6-6 and J is TRBJ1-3; the D is unclear. Germline V gene lookup returns CDR1 MNHNY and CDR2 SVGAGI (reference sequence). The CDR3 is 16 residues long. Trimming stripped 2 bases from V and 0 bases from J, with 11 bases between.

There are many counts of this clone. This chain uses TRBV28 with TRBJ1-2, with 8 bases matching TRBD1. CDR3 length: 14 residues. V was pared by 4 bases and J by 7 bases, with 8 bases of the junction left unmatched. Germline V lookup: CDR1 MDHEN, CDR2 SYDVKM. CDR3 in DNA: TGTGCCAGCAGTTCCCCAGGACAGGGCCCTGGCTACACCTTC. Translating gives CASSSPGQGPGYTF.

There are a few counts of this clone. The CDR3 nucleotides read TGCAGTGCTAGTTTTGCGGAAAATGAGCAGTTCTTC. Protein: CSASFAENEQFF. The chain recombines TRBV20-1 with TRBJ2-1; no clear D. The CDR3 extends over 12 amino acids. Germline-derived CDR1 and CDR2 are DFQATT and SNEGSKA (reference sequence). The V and J ends lost 3 bases and 7 bases respectively, with 10 bases between them.

The V and J genes are TRBV3-1 (or the pseudogene TRBV3-2) and TRBJ2-3, with 14 positions matching TRBD2. This CDR3 contains 16 residues. Germline CDR1 and CDR2: LGHDT and YNNKEL (reference sequence). Trimming took 1 base from V and 6 from J; bases not matched to a gene: 3. In DNA form, the CDR3 reads TGTGCCAGCAGCCAAGGACTAGCGGGGGGGTGGGATACGCAGTATTTT. The encoded protein is CASSQGLAGGWDTQYF.